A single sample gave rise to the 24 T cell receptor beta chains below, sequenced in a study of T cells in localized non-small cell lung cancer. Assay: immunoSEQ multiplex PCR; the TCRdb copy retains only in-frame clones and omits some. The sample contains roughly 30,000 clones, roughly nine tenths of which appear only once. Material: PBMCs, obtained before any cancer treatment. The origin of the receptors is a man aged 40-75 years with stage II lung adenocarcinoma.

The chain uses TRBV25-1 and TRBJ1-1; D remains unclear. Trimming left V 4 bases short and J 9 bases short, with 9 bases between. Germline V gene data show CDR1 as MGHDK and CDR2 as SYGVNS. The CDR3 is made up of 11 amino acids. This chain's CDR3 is CASSVGPQAFF. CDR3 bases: TGTGCCAGCAGTGTAGGGCCGCAAGCTTTCTTT.

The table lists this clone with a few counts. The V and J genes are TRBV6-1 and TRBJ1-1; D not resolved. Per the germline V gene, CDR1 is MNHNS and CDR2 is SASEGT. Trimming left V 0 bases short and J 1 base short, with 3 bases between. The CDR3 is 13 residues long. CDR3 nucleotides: TGTGCCAGCAGTGAAGCCCGGAACACTGAAGCTTTCTTT. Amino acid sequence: CASSEARNTEAFF.

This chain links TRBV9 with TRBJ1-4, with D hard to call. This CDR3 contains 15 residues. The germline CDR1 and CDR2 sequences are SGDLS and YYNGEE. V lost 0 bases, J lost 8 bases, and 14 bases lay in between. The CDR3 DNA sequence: TGTGCCAGCAGCGTAGCCCAGGAAAGGAACGAAAAACTGTTTTTT. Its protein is CASSVAQERNEKLFF.

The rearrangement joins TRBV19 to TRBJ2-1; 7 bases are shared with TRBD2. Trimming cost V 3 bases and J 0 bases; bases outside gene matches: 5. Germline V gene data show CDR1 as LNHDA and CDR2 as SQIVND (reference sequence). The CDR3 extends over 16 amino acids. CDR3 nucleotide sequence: TGTGCCAGTAGTATCCTCGGCGGGAGCTCCTACAATGAGCAGTTCTTC. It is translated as CASSILGGSSYNEQFF.

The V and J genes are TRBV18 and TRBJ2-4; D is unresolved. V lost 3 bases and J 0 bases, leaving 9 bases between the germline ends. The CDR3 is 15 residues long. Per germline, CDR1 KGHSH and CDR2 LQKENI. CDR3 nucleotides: TGTGCCAGCTCACCGGGTGCTTCAGCCAAAAACATTCAGTACTTC. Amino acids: CASSPGASAKNIQYF.

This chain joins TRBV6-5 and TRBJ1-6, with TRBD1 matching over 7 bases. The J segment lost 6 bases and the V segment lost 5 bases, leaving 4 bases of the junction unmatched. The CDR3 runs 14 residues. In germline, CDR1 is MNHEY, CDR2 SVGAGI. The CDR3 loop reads CASSHGDSNSPLHF. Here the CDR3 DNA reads TGTGCCAGCAGTCACGGGGACAGTAATTCACCCCTCCACTTT.

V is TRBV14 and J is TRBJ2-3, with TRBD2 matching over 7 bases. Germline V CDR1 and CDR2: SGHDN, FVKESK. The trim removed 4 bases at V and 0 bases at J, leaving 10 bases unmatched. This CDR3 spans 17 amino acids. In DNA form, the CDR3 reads TGTGCCAGCAGCCTTTCCTTAGCGGGTCTCAGCACAGATACGCAGTATTTT. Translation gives CASSLSLAGLSTDTQYF.

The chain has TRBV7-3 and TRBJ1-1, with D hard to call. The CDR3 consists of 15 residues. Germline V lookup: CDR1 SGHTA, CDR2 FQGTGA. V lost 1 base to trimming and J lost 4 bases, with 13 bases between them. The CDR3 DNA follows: TGTGCCAGCAGCTTAAGGGGTCGTGGAAGCACTGAAGCTTTCTTT. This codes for CASSLRGRGSTEAFF.

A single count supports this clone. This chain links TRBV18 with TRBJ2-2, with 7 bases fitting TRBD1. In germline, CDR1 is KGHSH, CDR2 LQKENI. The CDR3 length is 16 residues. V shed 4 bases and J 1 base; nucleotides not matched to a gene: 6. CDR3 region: CASSLGSGGNTGELFF. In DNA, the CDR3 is TGTGCCAGCTCACTCGGCTCAGGGGGGAACACCGGGGAGCTGTTTTTT.

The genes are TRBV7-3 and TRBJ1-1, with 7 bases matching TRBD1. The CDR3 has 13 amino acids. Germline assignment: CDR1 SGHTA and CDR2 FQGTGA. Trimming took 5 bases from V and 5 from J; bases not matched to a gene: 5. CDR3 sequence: CASSPQGQTEAFF. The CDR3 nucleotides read TGTGCCAGCAGCCCACAGGGGCAAACTGAAGCTTTCTTT.

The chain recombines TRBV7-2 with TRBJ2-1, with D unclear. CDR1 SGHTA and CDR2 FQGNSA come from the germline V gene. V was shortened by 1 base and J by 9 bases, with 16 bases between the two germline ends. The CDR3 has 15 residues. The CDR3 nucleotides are TGTGCCAGCAGCTTAGTGCGGAAGAGACTGAGTGAGCAGTTCTTC. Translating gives CASSLVRKRLSEQFF.

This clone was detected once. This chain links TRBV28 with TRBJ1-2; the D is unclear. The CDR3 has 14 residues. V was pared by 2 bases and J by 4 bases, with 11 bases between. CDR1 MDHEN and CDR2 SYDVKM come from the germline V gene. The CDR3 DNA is TGTGCCAGCAGTTTAATCCAAGCCGGCTATGGCTACACCTTC. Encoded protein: CASSLIQAGYGYTF.

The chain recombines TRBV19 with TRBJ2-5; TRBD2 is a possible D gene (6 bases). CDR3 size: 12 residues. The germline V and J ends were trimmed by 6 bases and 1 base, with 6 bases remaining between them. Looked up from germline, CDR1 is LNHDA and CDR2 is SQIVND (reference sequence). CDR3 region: CASSGGQETQYF. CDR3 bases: TGTGCCAGTAGCGGGGGCCAAGAGACCCAGTACTTC.

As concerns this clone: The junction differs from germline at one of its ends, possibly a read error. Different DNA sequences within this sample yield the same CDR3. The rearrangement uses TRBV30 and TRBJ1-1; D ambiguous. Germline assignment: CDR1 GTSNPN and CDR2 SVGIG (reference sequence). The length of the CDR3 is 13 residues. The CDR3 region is CAWRSWAGTEAFF. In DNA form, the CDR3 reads TGTGCCTGGAGATCCTGGGCAGGCACTGAAGCCTTCTTT.

CDR3 DNA sequence: TGTGCCAGCAGCCCCACGCCAATAGCGGTTAACACCGGGGAGCTGTTTTTT. Translated, it gives CASSPTPIAVNTGELFF. J is TRBJ2-2 and V is TRBV11-2; possibly TRBD2 for D (6 bases). Trimming took off 5 bases at V and 2 bases at J, with 18 bases between the two ends. The CDR3 has 17 residues. The V gene's germline CDR1 is SGHAT and CDR2 FQNNGV.

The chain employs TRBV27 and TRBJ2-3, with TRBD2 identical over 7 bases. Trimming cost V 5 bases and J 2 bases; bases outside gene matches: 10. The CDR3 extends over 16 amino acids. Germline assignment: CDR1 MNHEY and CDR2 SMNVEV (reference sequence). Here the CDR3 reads CASSTRTSADTDTQYF. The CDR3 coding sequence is TGTGCCAGCAGTACAAGGACTAGTGCGGACACAGATACGCAGTATTTT.

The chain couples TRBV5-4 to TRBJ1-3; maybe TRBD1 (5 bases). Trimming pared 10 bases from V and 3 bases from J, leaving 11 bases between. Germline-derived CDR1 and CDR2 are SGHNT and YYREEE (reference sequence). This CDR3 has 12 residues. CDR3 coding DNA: TGTGCCCCCGGGACGGATGGAAACACCATATATTTT. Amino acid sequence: CAPGTDGNTIYF.

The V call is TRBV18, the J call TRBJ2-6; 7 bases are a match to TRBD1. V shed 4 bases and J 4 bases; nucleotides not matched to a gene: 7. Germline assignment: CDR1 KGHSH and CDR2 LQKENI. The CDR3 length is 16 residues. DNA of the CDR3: TGTGCCAGCTCACAAACAGGGGTGAGAGGGGCCAACGTCCTGACTTTC. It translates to CASSQTGVRGANVLTF.

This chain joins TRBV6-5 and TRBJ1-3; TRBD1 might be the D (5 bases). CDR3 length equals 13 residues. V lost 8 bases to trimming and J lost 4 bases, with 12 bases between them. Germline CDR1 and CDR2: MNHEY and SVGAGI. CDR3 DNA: TGTGCCAGCGGTCCTCGGGGGGGAAACACCATATATTTT. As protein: CASGPRGGNTIYF.

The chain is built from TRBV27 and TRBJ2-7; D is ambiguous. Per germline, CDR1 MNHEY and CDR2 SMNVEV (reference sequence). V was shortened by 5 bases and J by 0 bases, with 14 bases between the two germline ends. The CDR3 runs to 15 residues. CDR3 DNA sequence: TGTGCCAGCAGTCTAGTGGGTGGGGACTCCTACGAGCAGTACTTC. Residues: CASSLVGGDSYEQYF.

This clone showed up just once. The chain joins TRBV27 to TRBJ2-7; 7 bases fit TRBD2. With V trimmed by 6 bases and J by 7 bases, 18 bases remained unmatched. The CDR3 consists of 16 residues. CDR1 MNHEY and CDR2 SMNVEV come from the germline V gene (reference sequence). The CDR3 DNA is TGTGCCAGCAGCATTCCTTTTGCGGGAGTCATTGAAGAGCAGTACTTC. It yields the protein CASSIPFAGVIEEQYF.

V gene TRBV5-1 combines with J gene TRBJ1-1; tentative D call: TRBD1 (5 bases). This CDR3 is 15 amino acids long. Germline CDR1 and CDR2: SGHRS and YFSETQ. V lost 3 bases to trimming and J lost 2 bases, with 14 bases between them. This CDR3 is CASSSGRQGNTEAFF. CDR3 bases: TGCGCCAGCAGCTCGGGACGCCAGGGTAACACTGAAGCTTTCTTT.

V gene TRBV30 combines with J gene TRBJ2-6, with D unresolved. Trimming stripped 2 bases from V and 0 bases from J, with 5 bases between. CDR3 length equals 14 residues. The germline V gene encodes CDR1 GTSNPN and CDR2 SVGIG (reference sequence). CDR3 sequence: CAWSRTSGANVLTF. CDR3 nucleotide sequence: TGTGCCTGGAGTAGGACCTCTGGGGCCAACGTCCTGACTTTC.

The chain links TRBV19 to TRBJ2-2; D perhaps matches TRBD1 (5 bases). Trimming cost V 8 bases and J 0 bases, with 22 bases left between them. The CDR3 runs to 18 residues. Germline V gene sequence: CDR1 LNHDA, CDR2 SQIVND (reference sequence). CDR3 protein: CASGYFQKTDANTGELFF. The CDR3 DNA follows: TGTGCCAGTGGCTACTTTCAGAAGACAGACGCGAACACCGGGGAGCTGTTTTTT.